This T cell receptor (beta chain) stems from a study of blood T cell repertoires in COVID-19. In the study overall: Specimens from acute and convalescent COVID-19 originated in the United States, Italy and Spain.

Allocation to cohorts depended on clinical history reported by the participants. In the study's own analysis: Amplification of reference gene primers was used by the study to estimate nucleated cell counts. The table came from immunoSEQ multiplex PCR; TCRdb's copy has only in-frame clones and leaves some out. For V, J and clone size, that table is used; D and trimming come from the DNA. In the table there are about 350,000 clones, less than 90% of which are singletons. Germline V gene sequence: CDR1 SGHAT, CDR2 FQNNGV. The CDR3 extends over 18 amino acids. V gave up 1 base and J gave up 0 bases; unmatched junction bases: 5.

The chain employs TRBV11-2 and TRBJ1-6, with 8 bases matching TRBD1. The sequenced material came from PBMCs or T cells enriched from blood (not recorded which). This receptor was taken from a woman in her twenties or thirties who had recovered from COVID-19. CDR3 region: CASSLATGGSSYNSPLHF. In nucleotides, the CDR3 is TGTGCCAGCAGCTTAGCCACAGGGGGTAGCTCCTATAATTCACCCCTCCACTTT.